The TCR beta chain described here comes from a study of blood T cell repertoires in COVID-19. The CDR3 runs 15 residues. Germline values: CDR1 MNHNY, CDR2 SVGAGI (reference sequence). The V segment lost 5 bases and the J segment 6 bases; nucleotides outside the gene matches: 12. Sequenced by immunoSEQ multiplex PCR; TCRdb stores in-frame clones only, minus some. The sample lists some 320,000 clones; more than 75% were seen once. Cohort placement rested on clinical history that participants reported themselves. Either two negative PCRs, clearance, or symptom resolution qualified Cohort 3 donors as recovered.

The gene calls are TRBV6-6 and TRBJ1-2, with 7 bases aligning to TRBD1. The sequenced sample was PBMCs or T cells enriched from blood (not recorded which). This TCR was sampled from a man aged 60 to 75 who had recovered from COVID-19. The chain's CDR3 is CASSTIDRDLHGYTF. CDR3 nucleotides: TGTGCCAGCAGTACAATTGACAGGGATCTGCATGGCTACACCTTC.